One and the same sample provided the 32 T cell receptor beta chains below, sequenced in a study of response to subunit inactivated influenza vaccine. TCRdb analysed the RT-PCR reads with MiXCR anew, one entry per CDR3 protein. The sample records 530,000 or so distinct CDR3 sequences, 12% to 15% being singletons. The starting material was PBMCs from blood, obtained about 12 days after vaccination. The receptors shown here come from a man aged 50 to 59 who received an inactivated influenza vaccine.

This chain joins TRBV4-2 and TRBJ1-5; D not certain. V lost 1 base and J lost 4, with 8 bases in between. Germline-derived CDR1 and CDR2 are LGHNA and YNFKEQ. The CDR3 is 14 amino acids. The CDR3 loop reads CASSQGAENQPQHF. Written as DNA, the CDR3 is TGTGCCAGCAGCCAAGGGGCAGAAAATCAGCCCCAGCATTTT.

There are a few counts of this clonotype. This chain uses TRBV4-2 with TRBJ2-7, with 11 bases identical to TRBD1. The junction had 6 bases not matched to a gene; V was cut back by 5 bases and J by 3 bases. The CDR3 totals 15 residues. CDR1 and CDR2 from the germline V gene are LGHNA and YNFKEQ. The CDR3 DNA is TGTGCCAGCAGCTTACAGGGACAGGGGGACTACGAGCAGTACTTC. This codes for CASSLQGQGDYEQYF.

CDR3 amino acids: CASSPIQLADGYTF. The CDR3 coding sequence is TGCGCCAGCAGCCCGATACAGCTAGCGGATGGCTACACCTTC. This chain joins TRBV5-1 and TRBJ1-2; D not resolved. The V gene lost 4 bases and the J gene lost 6 bases, with 16 bases spanning the gap. The CDR3 has 14 amino acids. Germline V gene lookup returns CDR1 SGHRS and CDR2 YFSETQ.

The J gene is TRBJ1-1, the V gene TRBV12-3 or TRBV12-4, with D perhaps TRBD1 (5 bases). Trimming left V 2 bases short and J 0 bases short, with 10 bases between. This CDR3 contains 15 residues. The CDR3 DNA reads as TGTGCCAGCAGTTTATCGACAGTCCTGAACACTGAAGCTTTCTTT. This codes for CASSLSTVLNTEAFF.

The chain is built from TRBV6-5 and TRBJ2-1, with D tentatively TRBD2 (6 bases). The ends were cut back, 3 bases at V and 4 bases at J, with 13 bases in the middle. This CDR3 is built from 15 residues. Germline V gene data show CDR1 as MNHEY and CDR2 as SVGAGI. The CDR3 region has the DNA TGTGCCAGCAGTTATGCAGGCGGGATTTACAATGAGCAGTTCTTC. Its protein product is CASSYAGGIYNEQFF.

This sequence joins TRBV7-6 and TRBJ2-5; the D gene could be TRBD1 or TRBD2 (5 bases each). The CDR3 consists of 16 residues. Germline V gene sequence: CDR1 SGHVS, CDR2 FNYEAQ. V lost 4 bases to trimming and J lost 3 bases, with 18 bases between them. CDR3 nucleotide sequence: TGTGCCAGCAGCTGGCCCGGGACCCGGTCCGAAGAGACCCAGTACTTC. Encoded protein: CASSWPGTRSEETQYF.

This clonotype was picked up a small number of times. V is TRBV5-1 and J is TRBJ2-3, with 10 bases aligning to TRBD2. The CDR3 is 17 amino acids. J gave up 5 bases and V 4 bases, and 13 bases lay outside the gene matches. Germline V gene lookup returns CDR1 SGHRS and CDR2 YFSETQ. This CDR3 reads CASSEIPGLATQDTQYF. The CDR3 DNA sequence: TGCGCCAGCAGCGAGATCCCGGGACTAGCGACTCAAGATACGCAGTATTTT. Using reference TRBV5-1 and TRBJ2-3 for the parts outside the CDR3, the full variable domain is KAGVTQTPRYLIKTRGQQVTLSCSPISGHRSVSWYQQTPGQGLQFLFEYFSETQRNKGNFPGRFSGRQFSNSRSEMNVSTLELGDSALYLCASSEIPGLATQDTQYFGPGTRLTVL.

This clonotype was observed at least ten times. The chain recombines TRBV29-1 with TRBJ2-3; 9 bases match TRBD2. Germline CDR1 and CDR2: SQVTM and ANQGSEA. Unmatched junction bases numbered 6, after V lost 7 bases and J lost 4 bases. This CDR3 has 13 residues. As DNA, the CDR3 is TGCAGCGCAGCGGGGGGTCTTGCAGATACGCAGTATTTT. Translation gives CSAAGGLADTQYF.

At least ten counts were recorded for this clonotype. The CDR3 sequence: CASSSPGLTDTQYF. Written as DNA, the CDR3 is TGTGCCAGCAGCTCGCCGGGCCTCACAGATACGCAGTATTTT. The V and J genes are TRBV7-2 and TRBJ2-3; D gene unclear. Trimming pared 4 bases from V and 2 bases from J, leaving 10 bases between. Germline lookup yields CDR1 SGHTA and CDR2 FQGNSA. The CDR3 covers 14 residues.

The chain recombines TRBV10-3 with TRBJ2-3; 8 bases are shared with TRBD2. The CDR3 runs 13 residues. From germline, CDR1 is ENHRY and CDR2 SYGVKD. J was trimmed by 4 bases and V by 5 bases; bases with no gene match: 2. CDR3 loop: CAISTGGADTQYF. The CDR3 region has the DNA TGTGCCATCAGTACGGGAGGGGCAGATACGCAGTATTTT.

V is TRBV15 and J is TRBJ2-2; no clear D gene. The CDR3 totals 16 residues. The germline V and J ends were trimmed by 3 bases and 2 bases, with 13 bases remaining between them. In germline, CDR1 is LNHNV, CDR2 YYDKDF (reference sequence). CDR3 sequence: CATSSQSAINTGELFF. CDR3 coding DNA: TGTGCCACCAGCAGTCAATCCGCCATAAACACCGGGGAGCTGTTTTTT. Full variable domain (rest looked up from reference TRBV15 and TRBJ2-2): DAMVIQNPRYQVTQFGKPVTLSCSQTLNHNVMYWYQQKSSQAPKLLFHYYDKDFNNEADTPDNFQSRRPNTSFCFLDIRSPGLGDTAMYLCATSSQSAINTGELFFGEGSRLTVL.

This chain links TRBV4-1 with TRBJ1-5; 9 positions match TRBD1. The CDR3 has 15 residues. V lost 4 bases and J lost 5; bases outside the gene matches: 6. CDR1 is MGHRA and CDR2 is YSYEKL in the germline V gene. CDR3 DNA: TGCGCCAGCAGCCCACGGACAGGGGCTGATCAGCCCCAGCATTTT. Translating gives CASSPRTGADQPQHF.

This clonotype was seen a few times. The J gene is TRBJ2-7, the V gene TRBV12-3 or TRBV12-4, with unresolved D. The V gene lost 4 bases and the J gene lost 0 bases, with 16 bases spanning the gap. This CDR3 has 16 amino acids. This CDR3 is CASSWGFGPSSYEQYF. The CDR3 bases are TGTGCCAGCAGTTGGGGTTTTGGGCCTAGCTCCTACGAGCAGTACTTC.

A few counts support this clonotype. The chain couples TRBV5-1 to TRBJ2-3, with D perhaps matching TRBD2 (5 bases). Germline-derived CDR1 and CDR2 are SGHRS and YFSETQ. This CDR3 spans 12 amino acids. V dropped 8 bases and J dropped 2 bases, with 9 bases sitting between them. CDR3 amino acids: CASRGNTDTQYF. CDR3 in DNA: TGCGCCAGTCGAGGGAACACAGATACGCAGTATTTT. Full variable domain (missing parts from reference TRBV5-1 and TRBJ2-3): KAGVTQTPRYLIKTRGQQVTLSCSPISGHRSVSWYQQTPGQGLQFLFEYFSETQRNKGNFPGRFSGRQFSNSRSEMNVSTLELGDSALYLCASRGNTDTQYFGPGTRLTVL.

The gene calls are TRBV12-3 or TRBV12-4 and TRBJ1-1; D remains unclear. The CDR3 extends over 14 amino acids. The ends were cut back, 5 bases at V and 4 bases at J, with 14 bases in the middle. This chain's CDR3 is CASSLYTRGTEAFF. Here the CDR3 DNA reads TGTGCCAGCAGTCTCTACACCCGGGGCACTGAAGCTTTCTTT.

This chain links TRBV20-1 with TRBJ2-3, with unresolved D. Trimming removed 3 bases at V and 5 bases at J, with 9 bases between. The CDR3 contains 12 residues. Per germline, CDR1 DFQATT and CDR2 SNEGSKA (reference sequence). CDR3 loop: CSARVVRDTQYF. CDR3 coding DNA: TGCAGTGCTAGGGTAGTAAGAGATACGCAGTATTTT.

Only a few counts were recorded for this clonotype. The chain has TRBV4-2 and TRBJ1-5; weak D call: TRBD1 (6 bases). The CDR3 runs to 18 residues. Germline CDR1 is LGHNA and CDR2 is YNFKEQ. The V and J ends lost 4 bases and 1 base respectively, with 20 bases between them. CDR3 amino acids: CASSPGGGVMLSNQPQHF. CDR3 DNA: TGTGCCAGCAGCCCCGGGGGGGGCGTAATGTTGAGCAATCAGCCCCAGCATTTT.

The J gene is TRBJ2-3, the V gene TRBV2; 9 bases agree with TRBD2. V shed 6 bases, J shed 2 bases, and the junction held 3 bases outside the gene matches. The CDR3 has 14 residues. Germline CDR1 reads SNHLY; CDR2 reads FYNNEI. CDR3 amino acids: CASSIAGVTDTQYF. The CDR3 DNA reads TGTGCCAGCAGCATAGCGGGGGTCACAGATACGCAGTATTTT.

The table lists this clonotype with many counts. The CDR3 nucleotides are TGTGCCAGCAGTTACCCCGGGACCGACAATGAGCAGTTCTTC. This sequence encodes CASSYPGTDNEQFF. V gene TRBV6-2 or TRBV6-3 combines with J gene TRBJ2-1; D may match TRBD1 or TRBD2 (5 bases each). This CDR3 contains 14 residues. The germline V and J ends were trimmed by 2 bases and 5 bases, with 10 bases remaining between them. Germline CDR1 MNHEY, CDR2 SVGEGT.

Many counts were recorded for this clonotype. The J gene is TRBJ2-2, the V gene TRBV13; D is possibly TRBD2 (6 bases). From germline, CDR1 is PRHDT and CDR2 FYEKMQ (reference sequence). Trimming removed 5 bases from V and 2 bases from J, with 9 bases in between. The CDR3 totals 14 residues. CDR3 residues: CASSAGLNTGELFF. The CDR3 DNA follows: TGTGCCAGCAGCGCGGGACTTAACACCGGGGAGCTGTTTTTT.

The genes are TRBV6-1 and TRBJ2-3, with TRBD2 matching over 12 bases. With 7 bases clipped from V and 5 bases from J, the junction kept 4 bases outside the gene matches. The CDR3 has 14 residues. Germline CDR1 reads MNHNS; CDR2 reads SASEGT. The CDR3 DNA follows: TGTGCCAGCATGGAGACTAGCGGGAGAGATACGCAGTATTTT. This sequence encodes CASMETSGRDTQYF.

The genes are TRBV19 and TRBJ2-1; D gene uncertain. With 3 bases removed from V and 2 bases from J, the gap between germline ends came to 11 bases. The CDR3 is 15 residues long. The germline gives CDR1 LNHDA, CDR2 SQIVND (reference sequence). The CDR3 DNA reads TGTGCCAGTAGTATCGGTCGCGGCCCCTACAATGAGCAGTTCTTC. It yields the protein CASSIGRGPYNEQFF.

This chain links TRBV5-1 with TRBJ1-3, with D unresolved. Germline-derived CDR1 and CDR2 are SGHRS and YFSETQ. Trimming took 1 base from V and 2 from J, leaving 7 bases between them. The CDR3 has 14 residues. CDR3 loop: CASSLTSPGNTIYF. Written as DNA, the CDR3 is TGCGCCAGCAGCTTGACAAGTCCTGGAAACACCATATATTTT.

This clonotype showed up just a few times. V usage is TRBV6-2 or TRBV6-3 and J usage is TRBJ2-1; a weak D match, TRBD1 (5 bases). There are 15 residues in the CDR3. Germline V lookup: CDR1 MNHEY, CDR2 SVGEGT. Trimming left V 8 bases short and J 0 bases short, with 14 bases between. The CDR3 DNA reads as TGTGCCAGCGCATGGGGCGGATACTCCTACAATGAGCAGTTCTTC. Its protein is CASAWGGYSYNEQFF.

V usage is TRBV7-9 and J usage is TRBJ2-7; 10 bases agree with TRBD2. The CDR3 covers 14 residues. Germline trimming cut 5 bases from V and 4 bases from J; bases unmatched to any gene: 5. Germline V lookup: CDR1 SEHNR, CDR2 FQNEAQ (reference sequence). This CDR3 is CASSRTSGGYEQYF. The CDR3 bases are TGTGCCAGCAGCCGGACTAGCGGAGGATACGAGCAGTACTTC.

The gene calls are TRBV18 and TRBJ2-7, with D tentatively TRBD1 or TRBD2 (6 bases each). V shed 1 base and J shed 4 bases, with 11 bases lying between them. CDR1 is KGHSH and CDR2 is LQKENI in the germline V gene. The length of the CDR3 is 14 residues. The CDR3: CASSPRGAGYEQYF. The CDR3 DNA reads as TGTGCCAGCTCACCACGGGGGGCTGGGTACGAGCAGTACTTC. Filled out from reference TRBV18 and TRBJ2-7, the complete variable domain reads NAGVMQNPRHLVRRRGQEARLRCSPMKGHSHVYWYRQLPEEGLKFMVYLQKENIIDESGMPKERFSAEFPKEGPSILRIQQVVRGDSAAYFCASSPRGAGYEQYFGPGTRLTVT.

This sequence joins TRBV9 and TRBJ1-1, with D hard to call. Germline V gene lookup returns CDR1 SGDLS and CDR2 YYNGEE. The CDR3 is made up of 13 amino acids. Trimming took 0 bases from V and 3 from J, leaving 6 bases between them. As DNA, the CDR3 is TGTGCCAGCAGCGTAGAAGGGTACACTGAAGCTTTCTTT. Protein sequence: CASSVEGYTEAFF.

V and J are TRBV11-2 and TRBJ2-4; TRBD1 matches 7 bases. V lost 1 base, J lost 7 bases, and 13 bases stayed unmatched. In germline, CDR1 is SGHAT, CDR2 FQNNGV. CDR3 length equals 17 residues. CDR3: CASSLAVSKTGMNIQYF. The CDR3 DNA sequence: TGTGCCAGCAGCTTAGCCGTGTCTAAGACAGGGATGAACATTCAGTACTTC.

This clonotype was observed a handful of times. The chain uses TRBV18 and TRBJ1-6; tentatively, D is TRBD1 (5 bases). Trimming took off 0 bases at V and 5 bases at J, with 8 bases between the two ends. The CDR3 length is 15 residues. Germline assignment: CDR1 KGHSH and CDR2 LQKENI. CDR3 nucleotides: TGTGCCAGCTCACCACCTGGGGGAAATAATTCACCCCTCCACTTT. Its translation: CASSPPGGNNSPLHF. Full variable domain (outside the CDR3, taken from reference TRBV18 and TRBJ1-6): NAGVMQNPRHLVRRRGQEARLRCSPMKGHSHVYWYRQLPEEGLKFMVYLQKENIIDESGMPKERFSAEFPKEGPSILRIQQVVRGDSAAYFCASSPPGGNNSPLHFGNGTRLTVT.

This sequence joins TRBV7-2 and TRBJ2-5, with unresolved D. Germline V lookup: CDR1 SGHTA, CDR2 FQGNSA. The germline V and J ends were trimmed by 3 bases and 4 bases, with 6 bases remaining between them. The CDR3 extends over 12 amino acids. DNA of the CDR3: TGTGCCAGCAGCTTCGCCCGAGAGACCCAGTACTTC. Translation: CASSFARETQYF.

This clonotype was counted a few times. This rearrangement joins TRBV20-1 to TRBJ2-2; D unresolved. Trimming shortened V by 4 bases and J by 3 bases, and 6 bases separated the two germline ends. The V gene's germline CDR1 is DFQATT and CDR2 SNEGSKA (reference sequence). The length of the CDR3 is 12 residues. The CDR3 region is CSAKNDTGELFF. The CDR3 DNA reads TGCAGTGCTAAGAATGACACCGGGGAGCTGTTTTTT.

The genes are TRBV30 and TRBJ1-2; D unresolved. Trimming stripped 0 bases from V and 0 bases from J, with 8 bases between. The CDR3 is 14 amino acids. CDR1 and CDR2 from the germline V gene are GTSNPN and SVGIG (reference sequence). The CDR3 here is CAWSVLRPNYGYTF. The CDR3 coding sequence is TGTGCCTGGAGTGTTCTCAGACCTAACTATGGCTACACCTTC.